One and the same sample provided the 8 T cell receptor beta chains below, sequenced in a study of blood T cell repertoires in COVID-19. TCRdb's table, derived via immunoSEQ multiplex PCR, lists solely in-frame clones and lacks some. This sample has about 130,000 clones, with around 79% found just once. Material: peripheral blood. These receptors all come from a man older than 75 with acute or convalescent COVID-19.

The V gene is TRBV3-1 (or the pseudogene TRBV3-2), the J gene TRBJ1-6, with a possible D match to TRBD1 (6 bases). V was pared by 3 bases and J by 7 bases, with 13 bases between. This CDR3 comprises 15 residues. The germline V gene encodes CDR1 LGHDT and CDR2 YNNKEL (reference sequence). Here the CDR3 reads CASSQGAWGNSPLHF. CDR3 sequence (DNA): TGTGCCAGCAGCCAGGGGGCTTGGGGAAATTCACCCCTCCACTTT.

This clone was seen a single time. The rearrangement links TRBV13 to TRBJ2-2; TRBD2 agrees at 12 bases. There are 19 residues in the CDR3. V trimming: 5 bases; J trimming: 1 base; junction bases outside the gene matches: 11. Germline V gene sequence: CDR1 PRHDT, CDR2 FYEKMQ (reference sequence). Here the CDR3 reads CASSPAWASGGENTGELFF. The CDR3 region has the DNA TGTGCCAGCAGCCCCGCCTGGGCTAGCGGGGGGGAGAACACCGGGGAGCTGTTTTTT.

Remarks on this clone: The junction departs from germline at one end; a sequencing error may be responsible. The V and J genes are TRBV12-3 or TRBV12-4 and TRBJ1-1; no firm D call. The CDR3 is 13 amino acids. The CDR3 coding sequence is TGTGCCAGCAGTTTGGGCCGGAACAGTGAAGCTTTCTTT. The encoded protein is CASSLGRNSEAFF.

In DNA, the CDR3 is TGTGCCAGCAGCCCCTTACAGGGGGATAATTCACCCCTCCACTTT. It translates to CASSPLQGDNSPLHF. The chain recombines TRBV7-8 with TRBJ1-6; 8 positions agree with TRBD1. CDR1 is SGHVS and CDR2 is FQNEAQ in the germline V gene. The V segment lost 5 bases and the J segment 5 bases; nucleotides outside the gene matches: 5. This CDR3 region has 15 residues.

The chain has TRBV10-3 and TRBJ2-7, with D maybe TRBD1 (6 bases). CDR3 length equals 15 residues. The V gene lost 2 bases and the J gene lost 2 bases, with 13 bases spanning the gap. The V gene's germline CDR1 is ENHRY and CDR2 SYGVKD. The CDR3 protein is CAISEGSGAAYEQYF. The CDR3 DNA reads TGTGCCATCAGTGAGGGCTCAGGGGCCGCCTACGAGCAGTACTTC.

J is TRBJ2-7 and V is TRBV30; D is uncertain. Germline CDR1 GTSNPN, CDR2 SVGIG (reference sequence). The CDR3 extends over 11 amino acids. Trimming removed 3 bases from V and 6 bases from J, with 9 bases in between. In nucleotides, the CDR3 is TGTGCCTGGAGGATCTCGCGCGAGCAGTACTTC. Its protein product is CAWRISREQYF.

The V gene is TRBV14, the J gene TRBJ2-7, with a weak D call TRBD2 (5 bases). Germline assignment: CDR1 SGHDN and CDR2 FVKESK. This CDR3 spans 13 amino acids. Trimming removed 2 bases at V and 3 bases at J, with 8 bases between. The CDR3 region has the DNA TGTGCCAGCAGCCAATACCGGGACTACGAGCAGTACTTC. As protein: CASSQYRDYEQYF.

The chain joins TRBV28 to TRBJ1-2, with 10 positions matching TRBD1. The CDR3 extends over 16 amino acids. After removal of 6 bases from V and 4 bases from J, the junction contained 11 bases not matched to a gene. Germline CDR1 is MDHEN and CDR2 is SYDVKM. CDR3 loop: CASRVPGQGPGYGYTF. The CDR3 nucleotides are TGTGCCAGCAGGGTCCCGGGACAGGGGCCGGGCTATGGCTACACCTTC.